The source of this T cell receptor (beta chain) is a study of CXCR3-negative and CXCR3-positive naive CD8 T cells. Carrying UMI labels, the TRB cDNA libraries were prepared through 5' RACE. TCRdb re-called the 5' RACE reads and shows each CDR3 protein once, DNA omitted. This listing includes about 120,000 distinct CDR3 sequences. This CDR3 contains 16 residues. In the case of this clonotype: The antigen is unknown.

Findings and caveats of the study: Hydrophobicity was higher for TRB CDR3s found in CXCR3-positive naive cells than in CXCR3-negative naive cells.

The specimen sequenced was naive CXCR3+ CD8+ T cells from blood. Indicated subset: CD45RO-CCR7+CD27+CD95- naive CD8+ T cells expressing CXCR3 (TNR3+). The J gene is TRBJ2-6, the V gene TRBV21-1. TRBV21-1 is an annotated pseudogene. This TCR came from a human donor in good health. Some clones in this sample may be carry-over from other donors' samples. CDR3 loop: CASSKALTSGANVLTF.